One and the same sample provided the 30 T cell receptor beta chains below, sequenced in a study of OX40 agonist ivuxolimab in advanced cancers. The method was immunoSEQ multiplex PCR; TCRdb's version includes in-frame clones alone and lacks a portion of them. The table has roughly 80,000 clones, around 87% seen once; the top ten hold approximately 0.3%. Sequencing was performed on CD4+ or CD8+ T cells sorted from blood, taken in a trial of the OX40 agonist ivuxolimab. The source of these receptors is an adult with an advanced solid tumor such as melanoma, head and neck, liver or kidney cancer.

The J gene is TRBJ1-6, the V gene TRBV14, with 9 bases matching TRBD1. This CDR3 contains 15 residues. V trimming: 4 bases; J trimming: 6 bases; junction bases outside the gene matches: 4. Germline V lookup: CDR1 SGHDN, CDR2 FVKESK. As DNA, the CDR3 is TGTGCCAGCAGCCCGGGACAGGGCATTAATTCACCCCTCCACTTT. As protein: CASSPGQGINSPLHF.

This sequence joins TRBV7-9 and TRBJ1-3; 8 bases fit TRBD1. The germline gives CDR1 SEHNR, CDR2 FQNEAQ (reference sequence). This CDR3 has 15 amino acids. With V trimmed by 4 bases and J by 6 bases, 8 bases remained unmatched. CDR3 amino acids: CASSSRTGPENTIYF. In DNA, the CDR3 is TGTGCCAGCAGCTCCCGGACAGGGCCCGAAAACACCATATATTTT.

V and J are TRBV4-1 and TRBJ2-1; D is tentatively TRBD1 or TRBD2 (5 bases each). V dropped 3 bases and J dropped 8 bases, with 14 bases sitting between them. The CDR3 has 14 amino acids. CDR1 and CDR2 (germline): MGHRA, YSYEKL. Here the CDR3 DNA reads TGCGCCAGCAGCCATGGGACCTGGATGGATGAGCAGTTCTTC. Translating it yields CASSHGTWMDEQFF.

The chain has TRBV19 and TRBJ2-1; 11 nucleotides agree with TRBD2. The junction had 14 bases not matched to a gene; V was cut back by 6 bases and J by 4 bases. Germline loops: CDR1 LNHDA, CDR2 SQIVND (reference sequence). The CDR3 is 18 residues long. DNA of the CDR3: TGTGCCAGTAGCAAGAGACGGACTAGCGGGCCTTATTACAATGAGCAGTTCTTC. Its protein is CASSKRRTSGPYYNEQFF.

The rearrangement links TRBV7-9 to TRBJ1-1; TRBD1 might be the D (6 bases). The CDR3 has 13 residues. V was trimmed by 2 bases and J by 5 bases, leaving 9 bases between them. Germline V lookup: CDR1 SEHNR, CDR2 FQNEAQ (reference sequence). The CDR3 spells CASSLHQGTEAFF. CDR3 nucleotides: TGTGCCAGCAGCTTACACCAGGGGACTGAAGCTTTCTTT.

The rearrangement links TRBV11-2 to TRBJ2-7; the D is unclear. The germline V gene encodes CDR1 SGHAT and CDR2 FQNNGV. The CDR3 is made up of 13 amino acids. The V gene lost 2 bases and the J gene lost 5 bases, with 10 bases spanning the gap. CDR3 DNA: TGTGCCAGCAGCTTAACGGGTTTCCACGAGCAGTACGTC. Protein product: CASSLTGFHEQYV.

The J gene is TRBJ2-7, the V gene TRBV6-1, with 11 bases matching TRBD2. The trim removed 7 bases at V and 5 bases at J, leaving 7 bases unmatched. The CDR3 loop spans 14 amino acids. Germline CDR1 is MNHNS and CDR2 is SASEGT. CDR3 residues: CASKVLAGGHEQYV. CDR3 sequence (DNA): TGTGCCAGCAAGGTATTAGCGGGGGGGCACGAGCAGTACGTC.

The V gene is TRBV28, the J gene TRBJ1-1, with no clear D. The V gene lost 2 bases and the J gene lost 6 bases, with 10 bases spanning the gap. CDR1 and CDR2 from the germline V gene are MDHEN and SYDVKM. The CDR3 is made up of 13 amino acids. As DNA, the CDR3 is TGTGCCAGCAGTTTACGGTCGCTCGCTGAAGCTTTCTTT. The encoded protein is CASSLRSLAEAFF.

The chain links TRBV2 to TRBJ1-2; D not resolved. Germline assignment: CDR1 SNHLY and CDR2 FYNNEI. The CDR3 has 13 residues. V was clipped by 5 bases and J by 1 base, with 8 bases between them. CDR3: CASSLYGNYGYTF. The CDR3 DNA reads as TGTGCCAGCAGTTTGTATGGTAACTATGGCTACACCTTC. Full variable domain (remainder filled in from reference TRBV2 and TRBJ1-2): EPEVTQTPSHQVTQMGQEVILRCVPISNHLYFYWYRQILGQKVEFLVSFYNNEISEKSEIFDDQFSVERPDGSNFTLKIRSTKLEDSAMYFCASSLYGNYGYTFGSGTRLTVV.

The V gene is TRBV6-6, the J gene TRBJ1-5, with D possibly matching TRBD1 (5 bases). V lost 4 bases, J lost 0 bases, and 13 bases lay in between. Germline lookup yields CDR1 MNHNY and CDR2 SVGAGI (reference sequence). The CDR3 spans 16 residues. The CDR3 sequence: CASSSQGRTSNQPQHF. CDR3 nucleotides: TGTGCCAGCAGTTCCCAGGGACGGACTAGCAATCAGCCCCAGCATTTT.

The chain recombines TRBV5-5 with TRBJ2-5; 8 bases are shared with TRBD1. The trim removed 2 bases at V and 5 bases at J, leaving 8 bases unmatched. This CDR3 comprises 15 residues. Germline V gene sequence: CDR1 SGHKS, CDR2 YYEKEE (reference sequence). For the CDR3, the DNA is TGTGCCAGCAGCTTCGCAGGGGGCGCATTGGAGACCCAGTACTTC. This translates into CASSFAGGALETQYF.

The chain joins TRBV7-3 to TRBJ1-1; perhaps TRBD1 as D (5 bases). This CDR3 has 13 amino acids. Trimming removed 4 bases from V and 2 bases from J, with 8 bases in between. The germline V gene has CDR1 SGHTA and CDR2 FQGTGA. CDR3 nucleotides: TGTGCCAGCAGCTCGGGGACTAACACTGAAGCTTTCTTT. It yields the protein CASSSGTNTEAFF.

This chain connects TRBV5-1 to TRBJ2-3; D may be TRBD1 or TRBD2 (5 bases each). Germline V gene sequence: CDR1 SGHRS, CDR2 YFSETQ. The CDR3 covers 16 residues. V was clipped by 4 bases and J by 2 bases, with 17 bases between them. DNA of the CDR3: TGCGCCAGCAGCCAAACCGGGACGGAAACCACAGATACGCAGTATTTT. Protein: CASSQTGTETTDTQYF.

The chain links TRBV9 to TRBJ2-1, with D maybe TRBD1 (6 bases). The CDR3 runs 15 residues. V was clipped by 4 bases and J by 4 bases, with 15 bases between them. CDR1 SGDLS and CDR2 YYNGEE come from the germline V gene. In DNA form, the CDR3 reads TGTGCCAGCAGCATGGACAGTGCCCTTTACAATGAGCAGTTCTTC. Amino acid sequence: CASSMDSALYNEQFF.

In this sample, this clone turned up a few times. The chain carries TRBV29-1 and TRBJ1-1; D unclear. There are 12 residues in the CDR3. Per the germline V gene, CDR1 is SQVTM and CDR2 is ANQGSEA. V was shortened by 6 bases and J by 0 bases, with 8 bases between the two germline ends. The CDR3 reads CSVRMMNTEAFF. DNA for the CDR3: TGCAGCGTACGAATGATGAACACTGAAGCTTTCTTT. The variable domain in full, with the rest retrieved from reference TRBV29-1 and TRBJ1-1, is SAVISQKPSRDICQRGTSLTIQCQVDSQVTMMFWYRQQPGQSLTLIATANQGSEATYESGFVIDKFPISRPNLTFSTLTVSNMSPEDSSIYLCSVRMMNTEAFFGQGTRLTVV.

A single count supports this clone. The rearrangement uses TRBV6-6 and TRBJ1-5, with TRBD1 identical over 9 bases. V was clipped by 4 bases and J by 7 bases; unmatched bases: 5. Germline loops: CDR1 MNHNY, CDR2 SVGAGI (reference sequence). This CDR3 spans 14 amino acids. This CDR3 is CASSSQGARQPQHF. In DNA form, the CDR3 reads TGTGCCAGCAGTTCACAGGGGGCACGACAGCCCCAGCATTTT.

CDR3 in amino acids: CASSVDSIGEQYV. The CDR3 coding sequence is TGTGCCAGCAGTGTGGACAGTATCGGCGAGCAGTACGTC. V gene TRBV6-1 combines with J gene TRBJ2-7; D is possibly TRBD1 (6 bases). Trimming cost V 4 bases and J 6 bases, with 13 bases left between them. Germline V gene data show CDR1 as MNHNS and CDR2 as SASEGT. The CDR3 spans 13 residues.

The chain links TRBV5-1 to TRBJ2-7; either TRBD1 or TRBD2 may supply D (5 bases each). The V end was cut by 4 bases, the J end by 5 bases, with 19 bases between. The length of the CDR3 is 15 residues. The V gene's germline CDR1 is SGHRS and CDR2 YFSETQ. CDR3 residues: CASSATGTPEDEQYV. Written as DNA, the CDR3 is TGCGCCAGCAGCGCAACCGGGACCCCCGAGGACGAGCAGTACGTC.

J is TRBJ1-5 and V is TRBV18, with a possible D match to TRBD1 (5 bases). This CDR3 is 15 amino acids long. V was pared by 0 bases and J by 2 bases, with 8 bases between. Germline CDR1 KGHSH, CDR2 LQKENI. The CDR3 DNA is TGTGCCAGCTCACCACCGGGACGAGGCAATCAGCCCCAGCATTTT. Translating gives CASSPPGRGNQPQHF.

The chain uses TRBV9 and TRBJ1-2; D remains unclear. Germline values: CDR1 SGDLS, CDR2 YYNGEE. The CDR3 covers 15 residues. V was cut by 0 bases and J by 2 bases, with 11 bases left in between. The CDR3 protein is CASSVEPTVNYGYTF. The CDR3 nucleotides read TGTGCCAGCAGCGTAGAACCCACAGTGAACTATGGCTACACCTTC.

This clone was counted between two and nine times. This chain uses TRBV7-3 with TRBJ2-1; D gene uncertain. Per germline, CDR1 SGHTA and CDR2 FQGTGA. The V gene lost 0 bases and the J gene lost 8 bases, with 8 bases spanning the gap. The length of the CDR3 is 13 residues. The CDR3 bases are TGTGCCAGCAGCTTAACAGTTTCTCATGAGCAGTTCTTC. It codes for CASSLTVSHEQFF.

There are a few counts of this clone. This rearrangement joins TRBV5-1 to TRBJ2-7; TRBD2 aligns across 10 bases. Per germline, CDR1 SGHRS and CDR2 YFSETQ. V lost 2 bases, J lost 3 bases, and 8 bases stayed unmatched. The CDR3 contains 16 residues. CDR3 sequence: CASSFTQREGLYEQYF. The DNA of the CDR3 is TGCGCCAGCAGCTTCACTCAGCGGGAGGGCCTCTACGAGCAGTACTTC.

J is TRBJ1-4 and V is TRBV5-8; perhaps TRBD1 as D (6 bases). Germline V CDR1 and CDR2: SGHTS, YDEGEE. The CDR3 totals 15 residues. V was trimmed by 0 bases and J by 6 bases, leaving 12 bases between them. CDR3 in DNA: TGTGCCAGCAGCTTGGGTAGCTGGACAGATGAAAAACTGTTTTTT. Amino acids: CASSLGSWTDEKLFF.

The CDR3, as DNA: TGCGCCAGCAGCCGAGACACGTCCTACGAGCAGTACTTC. This translates into CASSRDTSYEQYF. This chain links TRBV5-1 with TRBJ2-7, with D unresolved. From germline, CDR1 is SGHRS and CDR2 YFSETQ. V was pared by 4 bases and J by 1 base, with 9 bases between. The CDR3 spans 13 residues.

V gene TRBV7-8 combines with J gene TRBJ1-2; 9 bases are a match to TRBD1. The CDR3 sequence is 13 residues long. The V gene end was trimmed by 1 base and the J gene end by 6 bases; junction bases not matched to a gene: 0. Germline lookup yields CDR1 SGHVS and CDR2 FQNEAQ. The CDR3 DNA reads TGTGCCAGCAGCTTAGGGGACAGGGATGGCTACACCTTC. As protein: CASSLGDRDGYTF.

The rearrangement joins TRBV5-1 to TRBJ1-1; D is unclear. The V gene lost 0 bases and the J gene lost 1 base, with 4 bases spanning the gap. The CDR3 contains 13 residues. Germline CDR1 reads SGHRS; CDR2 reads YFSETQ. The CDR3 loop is CASSLGWNTEAFF. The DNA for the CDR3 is TGCGCCAGCAGCTTGGGGTGGAACACTGAAGCTTTCTTT.

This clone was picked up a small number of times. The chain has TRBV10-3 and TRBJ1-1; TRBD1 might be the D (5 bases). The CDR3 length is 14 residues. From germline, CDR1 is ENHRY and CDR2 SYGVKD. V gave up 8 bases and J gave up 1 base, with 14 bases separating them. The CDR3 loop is CAIGAGRENTEAFF. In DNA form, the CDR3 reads TGTGCCATCGGGGCCGGGCGGGAGAACACTGAAGCTTTCTTT.

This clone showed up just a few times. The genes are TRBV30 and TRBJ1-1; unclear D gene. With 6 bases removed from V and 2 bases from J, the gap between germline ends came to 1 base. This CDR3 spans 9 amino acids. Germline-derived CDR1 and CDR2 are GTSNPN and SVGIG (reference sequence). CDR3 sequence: CACNTEAFF. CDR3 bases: TGTGCCTGCAACACTGAAGCTTTCTTT.

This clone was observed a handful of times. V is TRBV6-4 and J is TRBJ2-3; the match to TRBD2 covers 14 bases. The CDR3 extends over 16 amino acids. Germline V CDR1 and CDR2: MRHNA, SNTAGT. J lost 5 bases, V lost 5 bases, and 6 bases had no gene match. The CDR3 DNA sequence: TGTGCCAGCAGTCGGGGACTAGCGGGAGCAGGAGATACGCAGTATTTT. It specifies CASSRGLAGAGDTQYF.

The CDR3 DNA follows: TGTGCCAGCAGCTTGGCGGACATTCAGTACTTC. Encoded protein: CASSLADIQYF. This rearrangement joins TRBV5-8 to TRBJ2-4; D call uncertain. Germline CDR1 and CDR2: SGHTS and YDEGEE. The CDR3 is 11 amino acids. Trimming took off 0 bases at V and 8 bases at J, with 3 bases between the two ends. Complete variable domain (other parts from reference TRBV5-8 and TRBJ2-4): EAGVTQSPTHLIKTRGQQATLRCSPISGHTSVYWYQQALGLGLQFLLWYDEGEERNRGNFPPRFSGRQFPNYSSELNVNALELEDSALYLCASSLADIQYFGAGTRLSVL.